This TCR beta chain was identified in a study of CD4 T cells in relation to SARS-CoV-2 and coronaviruses. Worth noting for this clone: Its cognate antigen is unknown.

Looked up from germline, CDR1 is MNHEY and CDR2 is SVGAGI. This CDR3 is 15 amino acids long. Trimming stripped 0 bases from V and 2 bases from J, with 8 bases between. Method: immunoSEQ multiplex PCR; TCRdb's copy keeps in-frame clones and lacks some. The table records tens of thousands of clones, nearly 85% of them present only once. The chain links TRBV6-5 to TRBJ1-5; D is undetermined. This receptor was identified in an adult with COVID-19. Specimen: naive CD4+ T cells from PBMCs, cultured in vitro. Noted subset: naive CD4+ T cells isolated by negative enrichment. This CDR3 is CASSYSAPGNQPQHF. The CDR3 nucleotides read TGTGCCAGCAGTTACTCTGCTCCGGGCAATCAGCCCCAGCATTTT.